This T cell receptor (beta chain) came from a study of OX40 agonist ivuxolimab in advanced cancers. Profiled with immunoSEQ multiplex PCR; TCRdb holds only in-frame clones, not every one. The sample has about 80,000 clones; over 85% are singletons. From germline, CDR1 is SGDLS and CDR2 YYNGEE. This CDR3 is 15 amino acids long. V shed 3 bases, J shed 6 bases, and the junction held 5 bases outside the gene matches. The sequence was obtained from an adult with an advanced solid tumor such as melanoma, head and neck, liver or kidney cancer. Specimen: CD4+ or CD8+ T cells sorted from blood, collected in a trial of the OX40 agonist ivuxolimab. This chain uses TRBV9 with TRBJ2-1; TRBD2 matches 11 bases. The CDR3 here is CASSGDGTSGNEQFF. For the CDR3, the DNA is TGTGCCAGCAGCGGAGATGGGACTAGCGGCAATGAGCAGTTCTTC.